A single sample gave rise to the 25 T cell receptor beta chains below, sequenced in a study of monozygotic twins with inflammatory bowel disease. With the 5' RACE reads reprocessed, TCRdb shows one record per CDR3 protein and no DNA. This repertoire includes approximately 390,000 distinct CDR3 sequences. The specimen was blood. The receptor source for this set is a human donor with ulcerative colitis or Crohn's disease, or a healthy co-twin of an affected twin (not recorded which).

V usage is TRBV7-3 and J usage is TRBJ2-7; TCRdb lists TRBD1, though no DNA is available to test this call. The CDR3 is 13 residues long. CDR1 and CDR2 (germline): SGHTA, FQGTGA. CDR3 residues: CASSSTGGAGQYF.

V is TRBV10-3 and J is TRBJ1-2. Germline lookup yields CDR1 ENHRY and CDR2 SYGVKD. CDR3 length equals 11 residues. The CDR3 is CAISESIGYTF.

The chain uses TRBV7-7 and TRBJ2-1; TCRdb selects TRBD1, and the lack of DNA leaves this call unchecked. CDR1 SSHAT and CDR2 FNYEAQ come from the germline V gene (reference sequence). The CDR3 length is 17 residues. CDR3: CASSPRAPESSYNEQFF.

V gene TRBV10-3 combines with J gene TRBJ2-7; TCRdb names TRBD2, which stays unverified in the absence of DNA. Germline CDR1 ENHRY, CDR2 SYGVKD. The CDR3 covers 13 residues. CDR3 sequence: CAITFGLDDEQYF.

The chain carries TRBV9 and TRBJ2-5. This CDR3 is built from 13 residues. Germline V gives CDR1 SGDLS, CDR2 YYNGEE. CDR3 in amino acids: CASSVSVEETQYF.

The rearrangement links TRBV15 to TRBJ2-2. Germline V gives CDR1 LNHNV, CDR2 YYDKDF (reference sequence). CDR3 size: 13 residues. CDR3 sequence: CATSRVGTGELFF.

This chain joins TRBV7-9 and TRBJ2-3; TCRdb names TRBD2, which stays unverified in the absence of DNA. From germline, CDR1 is SEHNR and CDR2 FQNEAQ (reference sequence). The CDR3 has 17 residues. CDR3 amino acids: CASSFAGLAVDTDTQYF.

This chain uses TRBV5-4 with TRBJ1-6; without DNA, the TCRdb call of TRBD1 cannot be checked. CDR3 size: 17 residues. In germline, CDR1 is SGHNT, CDR2 YYREEE (reference sequence). The CDR3 is CASSSPARDIHNSPLHF.

The chain uses TRBV4-1 and TRBJ2-3. Germline loops: CDR1 MGHRA, CDR2 YSYEKL. This CDR3 has 15 amino acids. The CDR3 reads CASSQDFTSSDTQYF.

The genes are TRBV29-1 and TRBJ2-2; TCRdb's assignment of TRBD1 cannot be checked, as there is no DNA. Germline-derived CDR1 and CDR2 are SQVTM and ANQGSEA. There are 15 residues in the CDR3. The CDR3 protein is CSVGDRVANTGELFF.

The CDR3 region is CSVQGRSYGYTF. This rearrangement joins TRBV20-1 to TRBJ1-2; with no DNA, the TCRdb D assignment of TRBD1 cannot be verified. The germline gives CDR1 DFQATT, CDR2 SNEGSKA (reference sequence). The CDR3 is 12 residues long.

This rearrangement joins TRBV29-1 to TRBJ2-7; with no DNA, the TCRdb D assignment of TRBD1 cannot be verified. The germline V gene has CDR1 SQVTM and CDR2 ANQGSEA. This CDR3 comprises 12 residues. The CDR3 here is CSVGDSPYEQYF.

J is TRBJ2-4 and V is TRBV12-3 or TRBV12-4. The CDR3 is 15 residues long. The CDR3 loop is CASSLLSLAKNIQYF.

The chain combines TRBV27 with TRBJ1-2; TCRdb lists TRBD1, though no DNA is available to test this call. Germline-derived CDR1 and CDR2 are MNHEY and SMNVEV (reference sequence). The CDR3 contains 14 residues. The CDR3 region is CASSLQGGYGGYTF.

V is TRBV4-3 and J is TRBJ1-3. The CDR3 sequence is 15 residues long. Germline V lookup: CDR1 LGHNA, CDR2 YSLEER. CDR3 residues: CASSQDRVAGNTIYF.

This rearrangement joins TRBV27 to TRBJ2-1; absent DNA, TCRdb's TRBD2 call cannot be checked. Germline V gives CDR1 MNHEY, CDR2 SMNVEV (reference sequence). The CDR3 has 17 residues. The CDR3 protein is CASSLYLRERSYNEQFF.

The rearrangement links TRBV7-2 to TRBJ2-7; TCRdb calls TRBD1, which cannot be checked without DNA. Germline V lookup: CDR1 SGHTA, CDR2 FQGNSA. CDR3 length: 13 residues. The CDR3: CASSGAGIHEQYF.

The chain links TRBV7-3 to TRBJ2-2; TCRdb names TRBD1, which stays unverified in the absence of DNA. The CDR3 runs to 16 residues. Germline CDR1 SGHTA, CDR2 FQGTGA. CDR3 protein: CASSHPRKGNTGELFF.

The J gene is TRBJ2-2, the V gene TRBV20-1; TCRdb indicates TRBD1, and absent DNA this call remains unverified. CDR3 size: 17 residues. CDR1 DFQATT and CDR2 SNEGSKA come from the germline V gene (reference sequence). The CDR3 protein is CSAPSRKGQGGAGELFF.

The V call is TRBV7-2, the J call TRBJ2-3; TCRdb names TRBD1, which stays unverified in the absence of DNA. The germline CDR1 and CDR2 sequences are SGHTA and FQGNSA. This CDR3 is 15 amino acids long. The chain's CDR3 is CASSSRAVGADTQYF.

V is TRBV29-1 and J is TRBJ1-1; TCRdb designates TRBD1, a call that cannot be tested without DNA. The CDR3 contains 14 residues. Germline lookup yields CDR1 SQVTM and CDR2 ANQGSEA. The CDR3 loop reads CSVDPKGRNTEAFF. Supplemented by reference TRBV29-1 and TRBJ1-1, the full variable domain reads SAVISQKPSRDICQRGTSLTIQCQVDSQVTMMFWYRQQPGQSLTLIATANQGSEATYESGFVIDKFPISRPNLTFSTLTVSNMSPEDSSIYLCSVDPKGRNTEAFFGQGTRLTVV.

The chain links TRBV7-9 to TRBJ2-5. The germline CDR1 and CDR2 sequences are SEHNR and FQNEAQ (reference sequence). The length of the CDR3 is 13 residues. This chain's CDR3 is CASSFGEQETQYF.

The CDR3 here is CASSRGTGFTDTQYF. This chain connects TRBV3-1 to TRBJ2-3; without DNA, the TCRdb call of TRBD1 cannot be checked. The CDR3 has 15 residues. Germline V CDR1 and CDR2: LGHDT, YNNKEL (reference sequence).

The chain carries TRBV7-9 and TRBJ2-1; absent DNA, TCRdb's TRBD2 call cannot be checked. CDR1 and CDR2 from the germline V gene are SEHNR and FQNEAQ (reference sequence). This CDR3 is 16 amino acids long. CDR3 in amino acids: CASRKETGGLFFEQFF.

The genes are TRBV10-3 and TRBJ2-1; there is no DNA to check the TCRdb D call of TRBD2. CDR3 length: 16 amino acids. From germline, CDR1 is ENHRY and CDR2 SYGVKD. CDR3 sequence reads: CAISESLREIVNEQFF.